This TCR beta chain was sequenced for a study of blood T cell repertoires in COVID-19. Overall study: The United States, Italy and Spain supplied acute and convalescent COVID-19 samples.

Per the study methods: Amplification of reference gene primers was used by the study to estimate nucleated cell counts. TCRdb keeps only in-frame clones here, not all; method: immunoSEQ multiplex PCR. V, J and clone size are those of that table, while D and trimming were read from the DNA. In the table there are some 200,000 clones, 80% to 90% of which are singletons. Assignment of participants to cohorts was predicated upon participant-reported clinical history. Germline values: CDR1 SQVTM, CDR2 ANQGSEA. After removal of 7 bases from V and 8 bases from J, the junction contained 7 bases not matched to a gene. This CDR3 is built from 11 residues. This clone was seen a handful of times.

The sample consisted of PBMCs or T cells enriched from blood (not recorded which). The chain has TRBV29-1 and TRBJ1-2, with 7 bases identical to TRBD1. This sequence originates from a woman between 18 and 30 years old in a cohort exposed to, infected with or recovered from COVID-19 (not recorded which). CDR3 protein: CSGTGTEGYTF. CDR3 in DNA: TGCAGCGGGACCGGGACAGAAGGCTACACCTTC. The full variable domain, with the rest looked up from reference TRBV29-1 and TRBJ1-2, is SAVISQKPSRDICQRGTSLTIQCQVDSQVTMMFWYRQQPGQSLTLIATANQGSEATYESGFVIDKFPISRPNLTFSTLTVSNMSPEDSSIYLCSGTGTEGYTFGSGTRLTVV.